Listed here are 5 T cell receptor beta chains from one sample, sequenced in a study of T cells in Graves' hyperthyroidism and ophthalmopathy. The CDR3 regions of TCR beta were amplified from RNA transcripts. A first-round RT-PCR of the TCR CDR3 used the HTBI primer set. MiXCR was run by TCRdb on the multiplex PCR reads, yielding one entry per CDR3 protein. The table shows about 96,000 distinct CDR3 sequences, with around 50% occurring only once. Material: blood. Receptors originate from a woman between 35 and 50 years old with Graves' hyperthyroidism.

The chain has TRBV10-3 and TRBJ1-3; 8 positions match TRBD1. V gave up 4 bases and J gave up 9 bases; unmatched junction bases: 5. Germline V CDR1 and CDR2: ENHRY, SYGVKD. The CDR3 sequence is 13 residues long. CDR3 region: CAISGEDRATIYF. CDR3 nucleotides: TGTGCCATCAGTGGTGAGGACAGGGCCACCATATATTTT.

This clonotype appeared many times. The chain has TRBV7-8 and TRBJ1-4; no firm D call. The CDR3 spans 15 residues. The germline V gene encodes CDR1 SGHVS and CDR2 FQNEAQ. Trimming removed 0 bases from V and 0 bases from J, with 5 bases in between. The CDR3 sequence: CASSLAFATNEKLFF. In nucleotides, the CDR3 is TGTGCCAGCAGCTTAGCCTTTGCAACTAATGAAAAACTGTTTTTT.

About this clonotype: This may be a read error: a much more frequent sequence differs by one nucleotide. V usage is TRBV7-3 and J usage is TRBJ2-7; 7 bases match TRBD1. Germline CDR1 SGHTA, CDR2 FQGTGA. The CDR3 has 14 amino acids. CDR3 sequence reads: CAISLGGQIYEQYF. The CDR3 coding sequence is TGTGCCATCAGCCTAGGGGGACAGATCTACGAGCAGTACTTC.

V usage is TRBV7-2 and J usage is TRBJ1-1; possible D gene TRBD1, 6 bases. Looked up from germline, CDR1 is SGHTA and CDR2 is FQGNSA. Deletions cut 5 bases from V and 5 bases from J, with 15 bases between. This CDR3 spans 14 amino acids. This chain's CDR3 is CASSPRLGGTEAFF. CDR3 DNA sequence: TGTGCCAGCAGCCCCCGGCTAGGGGGGACTGAAGCTTTCTTT.

This clonotype was observed at least ten times. The V and J genes are TRBV5-8 and TRBJ2-7; 11 bases match TRBD2. This CDR3 has 15 residues. V dropped 0 bases and J dropped 6; count of bases not matched to a gene: 5. Germline V gene sequence: CDR1 SGHTS, CDR2 YDEGEE. CDR3 nucleotide sequence: TGTGCCAGCAGCTTGGTGGCTAGCGGGAGGCGCGAGCAGTACTTC. The encoded protein is CASSLVASGRREQYF. The full variable domain, completed using reference TRBV5-8 and TRBJ2-7, is EAGVTQSPTHLIKTRGQQATLRCSPISGHTSVYWYQQALGLGLQFLLWYDEGEERNRGNFPPRFSGRQFPNYSSELNVNALELEDSALYLCASSLVASGRREQYFGPGTRLTVT.